This T cell receptor beta chain was sequenced in a study of blood T cell repertoires in COVID-19 (dated by TCRdb to 2018 to 2020). Concerning the study at large: Samples covering the acute and convalescent phases of COVID-19 were provided by collaborators in the United States, Italy and Spain. The prospective study material was composed of cDNA or gDNA derived from T cells, B-cell-depleted T cells, or PBMCs. Deeply sampled blood TCRbeta repertoires from subjects exposed to, actively infected with, or recovered from COVID-19 were included in the dataset. A freely available public database, intended as a resource for researchers studying the immune response to SARS-CoV-2, is where the repertoires were released. The samples were drawn from two sources: the first 160 participants of the ongoing ImmuneRACE study, and fewer than 1,500 subjects contributed by 6 global collaborators. A de-identified subject ID, COVID-19 status, age in years and sex were almost always included in the sample metadata. Where HLA class I and class II types were available, the types were taken from metadata supplied by the sample provider, not from assay-based typing.

V sheds 2 bases and J sheds 9 bases, leaving 11 bases between their ends. CDR3 length: 13 amino acids, cysteine to phenylalanine. The DNA shown is the 39-base CDR3, in frame from base 1. Overall study results and their limits: How much clinical and demographic metadata was included differed by source and by participant, and the metadata was provided uncurated.

The collaborating institutions used their own protocols to collect whole blood in K2EDTA tubes. For TCRbeta analysis, collaborators shipped samples as frozen whole blood, isolated PBMCs, or DNA extracted from either of those sample types. TCRbeta CDR3 regions were amplified from genomic DNA using the immunoSEQ Assay, a bias-controlled multiplex PCR. The study's processing was this. The number of nucleated cells in each sample was estimated by amplification of reference gene primers within the assay. Sequence reads were collapsed and filtered to measure the absolute abundance of every unique TCRbeta CDR3 rearrangement. For each sample, productive Simpson clonality was calculated as the square root of Simpson's diversity index across productive rearrangements. The table was pulled from immuneACCESS by TCRdb, which kept in-frame rearrangements only. Such tables lose some clones; where checked, under half of the loss comes from unresolved V genes, and the rest has no known cause. V and J calls and clone size are given by that table; D and trimming were obtained from the DNA. For this sample the table gives more than 150,000 clones, of which roughly four fifths were detected only once. The ten largest clones add up to under 15% of the sample.

Comment on this clone: Its antigen has not been determined. Base quality data are lacking; no much larger clone is found one base away.

The source of this sequence is a man aged 30 to 39 with active or convalescent COVID-19. Sequenced input: peripheral blood. The chain uses TRBV12-3 or TRBV12-4 and TRBJ2-1; 5 matching bases give a weak D call of TRBD2. This receptor carries the CDR3 CASSLYSAGEQFF. Read as DNA, the sequence is TGTGCCAGCAGTTTATATAGCGCTGGTGAGCAGTTCTTC.